This T cell receptor (beta chain) stems from a study of human T cells and chemical hapten exposure. Time point meaning: pre-sensitization, week 0. Regarding treatment: therapeutic diphenylcyclopropenone sensitization with weekly scalp DPC. In every case, blood was obtained before the patch test was applied. Non-pregnant alopecia patients aged 18 to 70, suitable for DPC therapy. The template was total RNA from unfractionated whole blood. Germline V gene data show CDR1 as ENHRY and CDR2 as SYGVKD. The CDR3 extends over 13 amino acids. V lost 2 bases to trimming and J lost 7 bases, with 6 bases between them. Under the authors' procedure: Counting gave a median of around 89,000 TCRs per sample, with values ranging from about 20,000 to 750,000. TCRdb called the RACE reads again in MiXCR, with one record for every CDR3 protein. These V and J calls originate from TCRdb's pipeline instead of the authors' own analysis. The repertoire holds roughly 88,000 distinct CDR3 sequences, with around 10% as singletons.

Sequenced here: whole blood, sampled in connection with sensitization to the hapten diphenylcyclopropenone (DPC). This TCR came from a woman aged 40 to 49 with alopecia areata. Some clones in this sample may be carry-over from other donors' samples. V gene TRBV10-3 combines with J gene TRBJ1-6; D gene uncertain. CDR3 protein: CAISEVPNSPLHF. The CDR3 nucleotides are TGTGCCATCAGTGAGGTTCCAAATTCACCCCTCCACTTT.